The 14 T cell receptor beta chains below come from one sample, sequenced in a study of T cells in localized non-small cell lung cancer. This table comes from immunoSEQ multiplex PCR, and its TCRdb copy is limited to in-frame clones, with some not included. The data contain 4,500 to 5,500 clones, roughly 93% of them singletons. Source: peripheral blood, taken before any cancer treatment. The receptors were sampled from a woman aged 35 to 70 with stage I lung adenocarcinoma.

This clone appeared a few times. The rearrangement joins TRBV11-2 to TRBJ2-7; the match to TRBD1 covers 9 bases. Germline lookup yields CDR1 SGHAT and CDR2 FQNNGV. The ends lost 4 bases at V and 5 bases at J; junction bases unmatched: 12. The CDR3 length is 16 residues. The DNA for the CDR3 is TGTGCCAGCAGCTCCCCCTATGGGACAGGGTCTGACGAGCAGTACTTC. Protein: CASSSPYGTGSDEQYF.

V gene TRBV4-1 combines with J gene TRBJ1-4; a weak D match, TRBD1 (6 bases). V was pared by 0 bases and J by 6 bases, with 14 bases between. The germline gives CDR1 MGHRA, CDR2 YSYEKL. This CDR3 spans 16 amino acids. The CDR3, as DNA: TGCGCCAGCAGCCAAGATCTAGGGGGGGCTTATGAAAAACTGTTTTTT. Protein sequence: CASSQDLGGAYEKLFF.

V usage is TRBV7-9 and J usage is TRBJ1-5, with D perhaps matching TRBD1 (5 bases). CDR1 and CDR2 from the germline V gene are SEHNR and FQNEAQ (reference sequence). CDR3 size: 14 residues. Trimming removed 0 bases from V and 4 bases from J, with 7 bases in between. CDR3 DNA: TGTGCCAGCAGCTTAGCGTCAGGGAATCAGCCCCAGCATTTT. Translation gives CASSLASGNQPQHF.

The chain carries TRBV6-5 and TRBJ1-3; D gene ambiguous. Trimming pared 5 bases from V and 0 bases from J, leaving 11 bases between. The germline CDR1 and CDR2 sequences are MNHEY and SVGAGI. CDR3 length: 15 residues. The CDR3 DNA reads TGTGCCAGCAGTGGCGCATCAAGCTCTGGAAACACCATATATTTT. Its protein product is CASSGASSSGNTIYF.

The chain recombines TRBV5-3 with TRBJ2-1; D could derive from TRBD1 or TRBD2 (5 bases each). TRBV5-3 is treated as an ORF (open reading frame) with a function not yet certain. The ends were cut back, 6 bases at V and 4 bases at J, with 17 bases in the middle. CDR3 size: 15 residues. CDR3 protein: CARTPVGTQYNEQFF. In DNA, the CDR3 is TGTGCCAGAACCCCCGTCGGGACCCAATACAATGAGCAGTTCTTC.

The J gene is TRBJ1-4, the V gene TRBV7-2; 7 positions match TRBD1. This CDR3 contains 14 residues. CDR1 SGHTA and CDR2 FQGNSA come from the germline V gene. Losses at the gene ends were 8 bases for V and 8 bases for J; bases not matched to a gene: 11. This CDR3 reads CASGSRQGREKLFF. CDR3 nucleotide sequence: TGTGCCAGCGGATCCCGACAGGGAAGGGAAAAACTGTTTTTT.

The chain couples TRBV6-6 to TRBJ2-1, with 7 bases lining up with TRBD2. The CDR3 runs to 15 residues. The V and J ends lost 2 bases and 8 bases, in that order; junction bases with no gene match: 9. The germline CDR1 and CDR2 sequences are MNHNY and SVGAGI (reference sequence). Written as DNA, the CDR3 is TGTGCCAGCAGTTACCCTTTGGGAGGGATCCATGAGCAGTTCTTC. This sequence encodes CASSYPLGGIHEQFF.

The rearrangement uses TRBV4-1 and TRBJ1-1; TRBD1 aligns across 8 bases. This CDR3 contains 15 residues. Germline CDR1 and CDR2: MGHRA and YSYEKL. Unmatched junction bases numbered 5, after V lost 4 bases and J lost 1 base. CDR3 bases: TGCGCCAGCAGCCCAACGGACAGGGAGAACACTGAAGCTTTCTTT. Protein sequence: CASSPTDRENTEAFF.

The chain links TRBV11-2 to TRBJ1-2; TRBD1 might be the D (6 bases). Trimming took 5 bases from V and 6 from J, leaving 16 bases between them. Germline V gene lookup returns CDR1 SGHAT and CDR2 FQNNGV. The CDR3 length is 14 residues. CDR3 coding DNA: TGTGCCAGCAGCGCACCGGGGGCCAGCGATGGCTACACCTTC. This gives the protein CASSAPGASDGYTF.

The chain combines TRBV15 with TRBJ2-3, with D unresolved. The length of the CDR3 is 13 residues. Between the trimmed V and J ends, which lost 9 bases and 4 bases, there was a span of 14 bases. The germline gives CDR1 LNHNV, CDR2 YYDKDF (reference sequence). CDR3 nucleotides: TGTGCCACGGGCAATGAGGTGGCAGATACGCAGTATTTT. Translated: CATGNEVADTQYF. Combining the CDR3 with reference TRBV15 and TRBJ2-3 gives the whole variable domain DAMVIQNPRYQVTQFGKPVTLSCSQTLNHNVMYWYQQKSSQAPKLLFHYYDKDFNNEADTPDNFQSRRPNTSFCFLDIRSPGLGDTAMYLCATGNEVADTQYFGPGTRLTVL.

For the CDR3, the DNA is TGTGCCAGCCGAGACCGAGAGCAGTACTTC. Residues: CASRDREQYF. This chain joins TRBV6-5 and TRBJ2-7; D gene uncertain. The CDR3 covers 10 residues. Deletions cut 8 bases from V and 7 bases from J, with 9 bases between. Per germline, CDR1 MNHEY and CDR2 SVGAGI.

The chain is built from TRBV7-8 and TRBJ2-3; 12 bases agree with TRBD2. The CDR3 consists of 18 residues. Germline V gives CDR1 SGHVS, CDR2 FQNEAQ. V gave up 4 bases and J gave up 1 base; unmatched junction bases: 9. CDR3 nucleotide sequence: TGTGCCAGCAGCTCTGCCGGACTAGCGGGATTGGGCACAGATACGCAGTATTTT. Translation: CASSSAGLAGLGTDTQYF.

The CDR3 sequence is CASSLGAAGDYEQYF. CDR3 bases: TGCGCCAGCAGCTTGGGCGCGGCAGGGGACTACGAGCAGTACTTC. The chain joins TRBV5-1 to TRBJ2-7; weak D call: TRBD1 (6 bases). Looked up from germline, CDR1 is SGHRS and CDR2 is YFSETQ. Trimming took off 0 bases at V and 3 bases at J, with 13 bases between the two ends. There are 15 residues in the CDR3.

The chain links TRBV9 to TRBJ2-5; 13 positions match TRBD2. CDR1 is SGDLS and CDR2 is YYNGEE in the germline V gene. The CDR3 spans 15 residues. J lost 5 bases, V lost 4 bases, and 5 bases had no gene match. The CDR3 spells CASSLGTSGKETQYF. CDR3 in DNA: TGTGCCAGCAGCCTAGGGACTAGCGGGAAGGAGACCCAGTACTTC.